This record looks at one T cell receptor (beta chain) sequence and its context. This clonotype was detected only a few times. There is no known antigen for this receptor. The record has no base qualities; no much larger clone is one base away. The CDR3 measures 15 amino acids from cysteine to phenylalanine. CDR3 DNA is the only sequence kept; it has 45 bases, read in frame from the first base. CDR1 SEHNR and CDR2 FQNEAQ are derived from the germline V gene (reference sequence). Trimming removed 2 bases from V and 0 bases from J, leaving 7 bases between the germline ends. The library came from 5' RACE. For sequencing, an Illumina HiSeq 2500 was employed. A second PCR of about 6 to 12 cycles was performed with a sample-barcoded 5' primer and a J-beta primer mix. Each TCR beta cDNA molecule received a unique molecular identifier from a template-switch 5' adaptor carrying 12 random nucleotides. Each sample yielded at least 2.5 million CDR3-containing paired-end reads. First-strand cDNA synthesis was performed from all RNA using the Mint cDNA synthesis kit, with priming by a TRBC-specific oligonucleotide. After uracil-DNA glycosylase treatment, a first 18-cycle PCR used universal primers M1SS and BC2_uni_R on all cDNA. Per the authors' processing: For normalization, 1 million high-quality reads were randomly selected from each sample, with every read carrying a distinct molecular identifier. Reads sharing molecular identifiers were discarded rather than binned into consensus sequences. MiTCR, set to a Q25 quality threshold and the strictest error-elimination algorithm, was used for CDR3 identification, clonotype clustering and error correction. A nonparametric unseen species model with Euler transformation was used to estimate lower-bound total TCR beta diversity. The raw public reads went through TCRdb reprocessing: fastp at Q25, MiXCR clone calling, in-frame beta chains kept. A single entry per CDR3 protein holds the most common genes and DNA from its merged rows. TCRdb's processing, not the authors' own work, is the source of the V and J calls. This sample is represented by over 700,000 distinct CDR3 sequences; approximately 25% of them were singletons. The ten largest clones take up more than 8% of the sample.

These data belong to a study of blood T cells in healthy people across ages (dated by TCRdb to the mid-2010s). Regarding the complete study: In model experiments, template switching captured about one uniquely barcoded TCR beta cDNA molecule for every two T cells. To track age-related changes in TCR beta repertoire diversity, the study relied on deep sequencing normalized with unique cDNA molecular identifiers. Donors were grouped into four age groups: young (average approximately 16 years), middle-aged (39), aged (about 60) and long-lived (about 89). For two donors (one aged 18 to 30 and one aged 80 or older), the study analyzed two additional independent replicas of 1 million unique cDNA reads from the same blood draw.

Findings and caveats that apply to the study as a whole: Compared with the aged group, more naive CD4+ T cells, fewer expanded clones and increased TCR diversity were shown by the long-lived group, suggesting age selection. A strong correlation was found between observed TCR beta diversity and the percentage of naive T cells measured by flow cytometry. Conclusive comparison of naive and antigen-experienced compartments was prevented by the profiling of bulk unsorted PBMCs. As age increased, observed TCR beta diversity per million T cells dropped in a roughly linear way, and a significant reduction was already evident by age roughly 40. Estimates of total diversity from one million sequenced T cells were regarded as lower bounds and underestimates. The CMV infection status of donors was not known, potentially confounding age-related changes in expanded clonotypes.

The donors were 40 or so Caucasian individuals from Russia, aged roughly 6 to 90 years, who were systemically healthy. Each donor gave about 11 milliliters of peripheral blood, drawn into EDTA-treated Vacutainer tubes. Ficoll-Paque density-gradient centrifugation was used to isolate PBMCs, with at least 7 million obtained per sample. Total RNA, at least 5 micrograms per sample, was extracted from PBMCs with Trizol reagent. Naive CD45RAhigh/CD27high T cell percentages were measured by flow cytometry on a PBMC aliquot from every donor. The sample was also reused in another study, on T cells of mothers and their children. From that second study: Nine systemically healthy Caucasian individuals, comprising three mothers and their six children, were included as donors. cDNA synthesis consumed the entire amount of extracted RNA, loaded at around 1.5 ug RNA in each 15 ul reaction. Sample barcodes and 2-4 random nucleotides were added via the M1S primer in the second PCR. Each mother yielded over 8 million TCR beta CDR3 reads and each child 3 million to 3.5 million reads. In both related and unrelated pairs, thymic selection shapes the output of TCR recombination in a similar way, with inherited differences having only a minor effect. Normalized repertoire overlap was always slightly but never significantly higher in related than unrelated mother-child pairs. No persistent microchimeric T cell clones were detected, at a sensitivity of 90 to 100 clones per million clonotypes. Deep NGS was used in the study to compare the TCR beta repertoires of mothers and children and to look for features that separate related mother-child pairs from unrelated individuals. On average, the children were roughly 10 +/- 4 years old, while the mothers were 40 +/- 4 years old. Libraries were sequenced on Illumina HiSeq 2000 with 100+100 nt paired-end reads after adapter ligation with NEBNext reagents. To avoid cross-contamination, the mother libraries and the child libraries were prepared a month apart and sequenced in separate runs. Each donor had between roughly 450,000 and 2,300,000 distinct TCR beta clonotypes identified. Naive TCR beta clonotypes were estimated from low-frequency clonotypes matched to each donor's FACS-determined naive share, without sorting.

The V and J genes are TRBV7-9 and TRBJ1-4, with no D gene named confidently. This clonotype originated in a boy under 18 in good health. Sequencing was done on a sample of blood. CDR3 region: CASSLHTATNEKLFF. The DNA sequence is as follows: TGTGCCAGCAGCTTACACACCGCAACTAATGAAAAACTGTTTTTT.